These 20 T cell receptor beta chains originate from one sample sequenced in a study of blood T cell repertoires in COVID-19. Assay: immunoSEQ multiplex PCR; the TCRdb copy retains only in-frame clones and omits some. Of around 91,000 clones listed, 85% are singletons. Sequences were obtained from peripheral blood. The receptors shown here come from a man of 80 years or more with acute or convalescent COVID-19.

In nucleotides, the CDR3 is TGTGCCACCAGCGGCACAGGGAGCTCCTACGAGCAGTACTTC. Residues: CATSGTGSSYEQYF. The J gene is TRBJ2-7, the V gene TRBV15; possible D gene TRBD1, 6 bases. V dropped 5 bases and J dropped 0 bases, with 11 bases sitting between them. The CDR3 is made up of 14 amino acids. CDR1 and CDR2 (germline): LNHNV, YYDKDF (reference sequence).

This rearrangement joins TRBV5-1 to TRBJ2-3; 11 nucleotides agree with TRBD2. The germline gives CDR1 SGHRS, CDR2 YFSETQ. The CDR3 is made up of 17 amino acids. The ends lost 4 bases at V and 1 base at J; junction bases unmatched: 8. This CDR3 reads CASSRLAGTPGTDTQYF. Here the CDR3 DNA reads TGCGCCAGCAGCCGACTAGCGGGGACCCCTGGCACAGATACGCAGTATTTT. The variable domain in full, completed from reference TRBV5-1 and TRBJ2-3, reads KAGVTQTPRYLIKTRGQQVTLSCSPISGHRSVSWYQQTPGQGLQFLFEYFSETQRNKGNFPGRFSGRQFSNSRSEMNVSTLELGDSALYLCASSRLAGTPGTDTQYFGPGTRLTVL.

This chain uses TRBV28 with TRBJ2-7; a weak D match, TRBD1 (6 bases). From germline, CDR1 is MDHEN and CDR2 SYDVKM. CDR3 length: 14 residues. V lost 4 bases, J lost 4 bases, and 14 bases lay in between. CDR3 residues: CASSSSQGIYEQYF. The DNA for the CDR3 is TGTGCCAGCAGTTCGTCCCAGGGGATTTACGAGCAGTACTTC.

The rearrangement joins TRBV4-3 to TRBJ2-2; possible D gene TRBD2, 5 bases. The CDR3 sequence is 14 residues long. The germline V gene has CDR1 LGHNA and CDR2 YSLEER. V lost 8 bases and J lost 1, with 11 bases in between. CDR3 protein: CASRGEENTGELFF. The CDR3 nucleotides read TGCGCCAGCCGGGGTGAGGAGAACACCGGGGAGCTGTTTTTT.

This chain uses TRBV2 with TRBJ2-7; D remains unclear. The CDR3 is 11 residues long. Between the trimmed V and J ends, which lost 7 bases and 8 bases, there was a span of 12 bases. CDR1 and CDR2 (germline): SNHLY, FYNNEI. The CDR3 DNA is TGTGCCAGCAAACTGGGCTCCCAGCAGTACTTC. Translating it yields CASKLGSQQYF.

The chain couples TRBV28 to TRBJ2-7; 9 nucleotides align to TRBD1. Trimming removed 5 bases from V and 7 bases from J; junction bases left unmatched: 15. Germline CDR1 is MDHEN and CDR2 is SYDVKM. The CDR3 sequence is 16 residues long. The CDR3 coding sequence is TGTGCCAGCAGTCTGACTCCCGGGACAGGGTCGGAAGAGCAGTACTTC. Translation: CASSLTPGTGSEEQYF.

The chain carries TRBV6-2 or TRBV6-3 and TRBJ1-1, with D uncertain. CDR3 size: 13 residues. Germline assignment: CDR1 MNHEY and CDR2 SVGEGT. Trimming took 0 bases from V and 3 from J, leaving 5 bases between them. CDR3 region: CASSYSSHTEAFF. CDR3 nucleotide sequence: TGTGCCAGCAGTTACTCGAGCCACACTGAAGCTTTCTTT.

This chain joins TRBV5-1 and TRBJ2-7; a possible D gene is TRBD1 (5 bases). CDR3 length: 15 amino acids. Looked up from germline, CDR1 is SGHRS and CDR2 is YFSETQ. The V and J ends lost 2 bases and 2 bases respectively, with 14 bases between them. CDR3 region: CASSFQGARAYEQYF. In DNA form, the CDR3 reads TGCGCCAGCAGCTTTCAAGGGGCTCGGGCCTACGAGCAGTACTTC.

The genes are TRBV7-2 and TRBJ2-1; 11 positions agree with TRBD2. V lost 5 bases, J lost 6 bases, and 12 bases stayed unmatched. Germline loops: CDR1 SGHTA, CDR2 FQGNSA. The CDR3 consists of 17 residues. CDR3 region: CASSPIRGLAGGNEQFF. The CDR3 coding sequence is TGTGCCAGCAGCCCCATCCGGGGGCTAGCGGGAGGCAATGAGCAGTTCTTC.

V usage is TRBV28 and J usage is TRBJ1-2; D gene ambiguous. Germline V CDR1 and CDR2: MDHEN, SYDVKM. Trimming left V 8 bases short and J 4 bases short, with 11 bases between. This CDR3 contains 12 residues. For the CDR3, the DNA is TGTGCCAGCCGGGGAGGATCCTATGGCTACACCTTC. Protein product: CASRGGSYGYTF.

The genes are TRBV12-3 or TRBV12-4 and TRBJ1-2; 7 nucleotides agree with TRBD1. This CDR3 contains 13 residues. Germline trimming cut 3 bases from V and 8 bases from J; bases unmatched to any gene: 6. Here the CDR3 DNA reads TGTGCCAGCAGTTTCGAACAGGGGTGGGGCTACACCTTC. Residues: CASSFEQGWGYTF.

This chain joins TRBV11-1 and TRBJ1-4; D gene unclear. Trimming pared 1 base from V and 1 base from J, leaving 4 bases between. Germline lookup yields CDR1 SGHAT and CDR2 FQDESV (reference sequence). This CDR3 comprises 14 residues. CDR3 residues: CASSLDGTNEKLFF. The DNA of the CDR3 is TGTGCCAGCAGCTTAGACGGAACTAATGAAAAACTGTTTTTT.

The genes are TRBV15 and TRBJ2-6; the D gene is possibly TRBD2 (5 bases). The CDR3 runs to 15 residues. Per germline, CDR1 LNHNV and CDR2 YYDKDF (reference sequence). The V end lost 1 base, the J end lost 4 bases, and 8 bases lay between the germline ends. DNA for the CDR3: TGTGCCACCAGCAGAGTCGGGGTAGGGGCCAACGTCCTGACTTTC. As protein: CATSRVGVGANVLTF.

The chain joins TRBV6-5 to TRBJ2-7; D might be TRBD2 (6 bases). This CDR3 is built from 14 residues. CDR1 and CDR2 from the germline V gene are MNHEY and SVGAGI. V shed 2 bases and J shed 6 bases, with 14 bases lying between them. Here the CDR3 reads CASSYPRQGGEQYF. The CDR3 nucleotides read TGTGCCAGCAGTTACCCCAGGCAGGGAGGCGAGCAGTACTTC.

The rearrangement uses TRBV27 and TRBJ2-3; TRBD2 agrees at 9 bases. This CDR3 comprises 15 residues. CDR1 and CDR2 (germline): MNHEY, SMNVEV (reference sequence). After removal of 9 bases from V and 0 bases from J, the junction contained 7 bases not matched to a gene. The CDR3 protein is CARRVLAGSTDTQYF. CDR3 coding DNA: TGTGCCAGGAGGGTTCTAGCGGGGAGCACAGATACGCAGTATTTT.

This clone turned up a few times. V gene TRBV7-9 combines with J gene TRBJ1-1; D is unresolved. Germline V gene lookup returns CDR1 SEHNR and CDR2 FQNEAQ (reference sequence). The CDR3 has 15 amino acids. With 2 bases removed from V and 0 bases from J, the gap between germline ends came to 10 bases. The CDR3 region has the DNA TGTGCCAGCAGCTTACTCGGGGATATGAACACTGAAGCTTTCTTT. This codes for CASSLLGDMNTEAFF.

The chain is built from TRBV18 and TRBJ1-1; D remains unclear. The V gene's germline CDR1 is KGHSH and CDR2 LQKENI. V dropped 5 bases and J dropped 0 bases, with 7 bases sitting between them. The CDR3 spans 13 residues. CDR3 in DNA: TGTGCCAGCTCAGGTCCAGTGAACACTGAAGCTTTCTTT. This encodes CASSGPVNTEAFF.

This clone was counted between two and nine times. This CDR3 reads CASSLMGTTGPYGYTF. DNA for the CDR3: TGTGCCAGCAGCTTAATGGGGACAACAGGTCCCTATGGCTACACCTTC. The V and J genes are TRBV7-3 and TRBJ1-2, with TRBD1 as a possible D gene (6 bases). CDR3 length equals 16 residues. The V and J ends lost 1 base and 4 bases respectively, with 16 bases between them. Germline V lookup: CDR1 SGHTA, CDR2 FQGTGA.

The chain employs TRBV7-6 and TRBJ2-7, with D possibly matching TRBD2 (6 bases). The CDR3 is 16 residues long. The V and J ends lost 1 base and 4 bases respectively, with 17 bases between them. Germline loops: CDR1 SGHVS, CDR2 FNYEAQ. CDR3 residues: CASSLDLGGPVYEQYF. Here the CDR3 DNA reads TGTGCCAGCAGCTTAGATCTGGGAGGACCAGTATACGAGCAGTACTTC.

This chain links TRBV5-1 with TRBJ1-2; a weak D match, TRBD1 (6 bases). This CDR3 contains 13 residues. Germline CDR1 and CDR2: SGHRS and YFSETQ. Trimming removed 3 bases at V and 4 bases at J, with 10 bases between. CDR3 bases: TGCGCCAGCAGCTCCGGACAGATCTATGGCTACACCTTC. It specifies CASSSGQIYGYTF.